This TCR beta chain originates from a study of shared clonotypes between healthy human individuals. Study-level points and caveats: Clonotypes shared by all four sorted-subset donors had higher generation probabilities than non-shared clonotypes. Rarefaction indicated that sorted-subset sequencing remained incomplete although depth was large. It was only blood that was sampled, and tissue repertoires likely differ.

The germline CDR1 and CDR2 sequences are SGHNT and YYREEE (reference sequence). With 4 bases removed from V and 4 bases from J, the gap between germline ends came to 11 bases. This CDR3 region has 13 residues. Only a few counts were recorded for this clone. Its antigen is still unknown. Measured with immunoSEQ multiplex PCR; TCRdb has only the in-frame clones, and not every one. Of millions of clones detected, 95% appear once; the ten largest clones hold 0.1% to 0.15%. The sequenced sample consisted of naive CD4+ T cells sorted from blood. The subset was: CD45RA+ positively selected. The sequence was obtained from a man younger than 30 in good health. The chain links TRBV5-4 to TRBJ1-2; D is unresolved. DNA of the CDR3: TGTGCCAGCAGCCTGACCTTGGGCTATGGCTACACCTTC. Translation: CASSLTLGYGYTF.